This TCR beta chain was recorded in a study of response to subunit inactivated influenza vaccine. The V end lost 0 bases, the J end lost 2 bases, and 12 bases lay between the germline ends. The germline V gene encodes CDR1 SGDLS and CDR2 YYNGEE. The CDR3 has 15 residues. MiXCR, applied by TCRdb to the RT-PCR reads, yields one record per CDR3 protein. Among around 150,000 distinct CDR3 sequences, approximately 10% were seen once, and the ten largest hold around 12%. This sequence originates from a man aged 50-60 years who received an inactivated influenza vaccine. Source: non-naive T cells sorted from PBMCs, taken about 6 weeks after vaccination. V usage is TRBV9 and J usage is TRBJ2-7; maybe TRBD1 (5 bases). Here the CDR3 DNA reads TGTGCCAGCAGCGTAGATGGTGGGGCCACCTACGAGCAGTACTTC. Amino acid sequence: CASSVDGGATYEQYF.